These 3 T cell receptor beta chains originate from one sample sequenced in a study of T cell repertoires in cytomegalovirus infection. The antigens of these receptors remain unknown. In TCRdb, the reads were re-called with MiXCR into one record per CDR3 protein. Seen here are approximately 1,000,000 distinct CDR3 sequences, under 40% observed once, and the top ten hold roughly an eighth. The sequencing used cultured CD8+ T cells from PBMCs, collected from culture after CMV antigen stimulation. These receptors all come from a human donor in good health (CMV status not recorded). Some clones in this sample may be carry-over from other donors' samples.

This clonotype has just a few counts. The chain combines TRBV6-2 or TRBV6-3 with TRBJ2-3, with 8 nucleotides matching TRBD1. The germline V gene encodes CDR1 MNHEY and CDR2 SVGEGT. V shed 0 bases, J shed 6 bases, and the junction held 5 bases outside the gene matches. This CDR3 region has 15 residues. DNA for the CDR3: TGTGCCAGCAGTTACTCGGGACAGGCGCAGGATACGCAGTATTTT. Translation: CASSYSGQAQDTQYF.

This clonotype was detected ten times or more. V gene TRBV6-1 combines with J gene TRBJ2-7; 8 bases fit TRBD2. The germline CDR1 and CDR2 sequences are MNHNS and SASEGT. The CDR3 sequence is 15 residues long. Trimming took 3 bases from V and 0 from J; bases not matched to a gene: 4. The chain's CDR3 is CASSEVRGVSYEQYF. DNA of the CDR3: TGTGCCAGCAGTGAGGTGCGGGGGGTCTCCTACGAGCAGTACTTC.

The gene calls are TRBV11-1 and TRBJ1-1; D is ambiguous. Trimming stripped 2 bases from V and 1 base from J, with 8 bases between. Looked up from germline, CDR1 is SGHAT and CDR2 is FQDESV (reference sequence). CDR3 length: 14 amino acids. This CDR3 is CASSLYTKNTEAFF. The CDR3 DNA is TGTGCCAGCAGCTTATACACCAAGAACACTGAAGCTTTCTTT.